This TCR beta chain stems from a study of cytomegalovirus exposure and HLA in healthy donors. Worth noting for this clone: Its antigen is not known.

The V and J ends lost 8 bases and 2 bases, in that order; junction bases with no gene match: 7. Germline CDR1 is ENHRY and CDR2 is SYGVKD. The CDR3 covers 14 residues. PCR was performed using 60 Vbeta and 13 Jbeta primers. TCRdb's table, derived via immunoSEQ multiplex PCR, lists solely in-frame clones and lacks some. The table lists more than 150,000 clones, about 90% of them singletons, with around 0.21% in the top ten. Study-wide findings and caveats: TCR beta sequences reportedly predicted most subjects' HLA-A and HLA-B alleles accurately. Exclusion as indistinguishable affected some V segments, including TRBV6-2 and TRBV6-3.

This TCR was sampled from a girl under three years old in good health and CMV-seronegative. The sequenced material came from PBMCs. The V gene is TRBV10-3, the J gene TRBJ2-3; 7 positions match TRBD2. The CDR3 sequence is CAIRGLGDTDTQYF. In nucleotides, the CDR3 is TGTGCCATCCGTGGACTAGGAGACACAGATACGCAGTATTTT.